These 10 T cell receptor beta chains were all obtained from the same sample, sequenced in a study of T cells and copy number aberrations in small-cell lung cancer. The assay was immunoSEQ multiplex PCR, and TCRdb's table has in-frame clones only and misses some. The profile shows 8,500 to 10,000 clones, over 75% of them singletons. The sample taken for sequencing was normal tissue next to the tumor. These TCRs come from a man in his fifties or sixties with small cell lung cancer.

V is TRBV10-1 and J is TRBJ1-4; D gene ambiguous. The CDR3 spans 15 residues. V dropped 0 bases and J dropped 8 bases, with 13 bases sitting between them. Germline V gene data show CDR1 as WNHNN and CDR2 as SYGVQD (reference sequence). The CDR3 loop is CASSESIGGGEKLFF. The CDR3 coding sequence is TGCGCCAGCAGTGAGTCGATCGGAGGTGGGGAAAAACTGTTTTTT.

J is TRBJ2-7 and V is TRBV5-6; unclear D gene. CDR1 is SGHDT and CDR2 is YYEEEE in the germline V gene. The CDR3 spans 17 residues. Trimming removed 4 bases at V and 1 base at J, with 21 bases between. CDR3 amino acids: CASSETGRLGGSYEQYF. The CDR3, as DNA: TGTGCCAGCAGCGAAACCGGGCGGCTCGGCGGATCCTACGAGCAGTACTTC.

The chain has TRBV12-5 and TRBJ2-5; possibly TRBD1 for D (6 bases). The CDR3 consists of 14 residues. Deletions cut 1 base from V and 2 bases from J, with 8 bases between. Per germline, CDR1 LGHNT and CDR2 FRNRAP. CDR3 nucleotides: TGTGCTAGTGGTTTGGGGGGGCGGCAAGAGACCCAGTACTTC. It specifies CASGLGGRQETQYF.

This clone was seen only a few times. This chain uses TRBV19 with TRBJ1-1; D might be TRBD1 (6 bases). V lost 6 bases and J lost 0, with 20 bases in between. The CDR3 runs to 17 residues. Germline values: CDR1 LNHDA, CDR2 SQIVND (reference sequence). The DNA of the CDR3 is TGTGCCAGTAGGACACTCGCCCGGGGGCAGATGAACACTGAAGCTTTCTTT. It is translated as CASRTLARGQMNTEAFF.

The chain employs TRBV10-3 and TRBJ2-6, with D perhaps TRBD1 or TRBD2 (5 bases each). The CDR3 loop spans 21 amino acids. V lost 2 bases and J 0 bases, leaving 23 bases between the germline ends. CDR1 is ENHRY, CDR2 SYGVKD, per germline. DNA of the CDR3: TGTGCCATCAGTGAGAGGTTGGGGGAAACTTACCCAAACTCTGGGGCCAACGTCCTGACTTTC. It codes for CAISERLGETYPNSGANVLTF.

J is TRBJ1-5 and V is TRBV6-1; no reliable D call. The CDR3 length is 15 residues. V shed 3 bases and J shed 3 bases, with 12 bases lying between them. The germline V gene encodes CDR1 MNHNS and CDR2 SASEGT. CDR3 protein: CASSEYKGYNQPQHF. The CDR3, as DNA: TGTGCCAGCAGTGAGTACAAGGGCTACAATCAGCCCCAGCATTTT.

Here the CDR3 DNA reads TGTGCCAGCAGCTCAAGACATATCATTAGCAATCAGCCCCAGCATTTT. This gives the protein CASSSRHIISNQPQHF. V is TRBV7-2 and J is TRBJ1-5; no firm D call. Germline lookup yields CDR1 SGHTA and CDR2 FQGNSA. CDR3 length: 16 residues. V was shortened by 4 bases and J by 0 bases, with 13 bases between the two germline ends.

By share, this clone counts as medium-sized. The gene calls are TRBV11-3 and TRBJ2-1, with D possibly being TRBD1 (5 bases). This CDR3 comprises 13 residues. V was shortened by 5 bases and J by 4 bases, with 9 bases between the two germline ends. CDR1 SGHNT and CDR2 YENEEA come from the germline V gene. The CDR3: CASSKTVYNEQFF. The CDR3 bases are TGTGCCAGCAGCAAGACAGTTTACAATGAGCAGTTCTTC.

V gene TRBV6-5 combines with J gene TRBJ2-7; possibly TRBD2 for D (9 bases). The ends were cut back, 6 bases at V and 7 bases at J, with 22 bases in the middle. From germline, CDR1 is MNHEY and CDR2 SVGAGI. The CDR3 has 15 residues. The CDR3 protein is CASRQGAGGPGEQYF. The CDR3, as DNA: TGTGCCAGCAGGCAGGGGGCGGGAGGGCCGGGGGAGCAGTACTTC.

CDR3 protein: CASSPERIAPYNEQFF. Here the CDR3 DNA reads TGTGCCAGCAGCCCAGAGAGAATAGCGCCTTACAATGAGCAGTTCTTC. V is TRBV7-8 and J is TRBJ2-1; a weak D match, TRBD2 (5 bases). V lost 5 bases to trimming and J lost 4 bases, with 18 bases between them. Looked up from germline, CDR1 is SGHVS and CDR2 is FQNEAQ. The CDR3 totals 16 residues.